These T cell receptor beta chains were read from a single sample in a study of blood T cell repertoires in COVID-19. Here immunoSEQ multiplex PCR was the method, and the copy in TCRdb shows in-frame clones only, minus some. The data hold about 56,000 clones, with 70% to 90% observed a single time. The sequenced sample was peripheral blood. The receptors come from a middle-aged man with active COVID-19. Both conserved end residues are part of each CDR3. The order of the fields is J gene, V gene, clone size, D gene, CDR3 protein, CDR3 DNA. A D gene is named only where the DNA matches it firmly. Only part of the rows carry a size: once, few, many, or a class if the clone is expanded.

TRBJ1-3,TRBV19,.,.,CASSSGVVGNTIYF,TGTGCCAGTAGTTCCGGGGTCGTTGGAAACACCATATATTTT
TRBJ2-7,TRBV7-8,.,.,CASSSLEGATYEQYF,TGTGCCAGCAGCTCGCTGGAGGGGGCCACCTACGAGCAGTACTTC
TRBJ2-3,TRBV6-5,.,.,CASSSPVGASDTQYF,TGTGCCAGCAGTTCCCCCGTGGGGGCCTCCGATACGCAGTATTTT
TRBJ1-1,TRBV6-5,.,.,CASSYSRRRNTEAFF,TGTGCCAGCAGTTACTCGAGGCGGAGGAACACTGAAGCTTTCTTT
TRBJ2-3,TRBV6-2/TRBV6-3,.,.,CASSSLTDTQYF,TGTGCCAGCAGTTCACTCACAGATACGCAGTATTTT
TRBJ1-6,TRBV5-4,.,.,CASSLVGARNSPLHF,TGTGCCAGCAGCTTGGTAGGGGCTCGGAATTCACCCCTCCACTTT
TRBJ2-1,TRBV15,.,TRBD2,CATSRGGGLGNEQFF,TGTGCCACCAGCAGAGGGGGGGGACTAGGCAATGAGCAGTTCTTC
TRBJ2-5,TRBV19,.,TRBD2,CASRPRAGGETQYF,TGTGCCAGTAGGCCGCGCGCGGGGGGAGAGACCCAGTACTTC
TRBJ2-2,TRBV19,.,TRBD2,CASKAGLENTGELFF,TGTGCCAGTAAAGCGGGGTTAGAAAACACCGGGGAGCTGTTTTTT
TRBJ1-1,TRBV10-3,.,.,CAISEGFYRETEAFF,TGTGCCATCAGTGAGGGCTTTTACAGGGAGACTGAAGCTTTCTTT
TRBJ1-4,TRBV19,.,.,CASSIFSNEKLFF,TGTGCCAGTAGTATCTTCAGTAATGAAAAACTGTTTTTT
TRBJ2-2,TRBV9,once,TRBD1,CASTETGGNTGELFF,TGTGCCAGCACGGAGACAGGGGGGAACACCGGGGAGCTGTTTTTT
TRBJ1-6,TRBV7-3,.,.,CASSLNGGAQPLHF,TGTGCCAGCAGCTTAAACGGAGGGGCCCAACCCCTCCACTTT